This is a list of T cell receptor beta chains from one sample in a study of T-cell memory formation after mild COVID-19. TCRdb ran MiXCR on the 5' RACE reads and lists one entry per CDR3 protein. The profile covers just under 150,000 distinct CDR3 sequences, with roughly 6.2% appearing a single time and about 1.9% taken by the ten largest. The material sequenced was PBMCs or a T cell subset sorted from them (not recorded which). These receptors originate from an adult woman who had mild COVID-19 (a few samples of this study predate the infection). Cell type and time point are not known. CDR3s include the opening cysteine and the closing phenylalanine or tryptophan. A D gene is named only where the DNA matches it firmly. Only some rows state a clone size, as once, few, many or a class for expanded clones.

v_gene: TRBV10-3; d_gene: TRBD1; abundance: few; j_gene: TRBJ2-3; CDR3nt: TGTGCCATCAGAATGGGATCCGGGACAGGGGGGACAGATACGCAGTATTTT; CDR3aa: CAIRMGSGTGGTDTQYF
v_gene: TRBV15; d_gene: TRBD2; abundance: NA; j_gene: TRBJ2-5; CDR3nt: TGTGCCACCAGCAGAGGTGGGGGGGGCCAAGAGACCCAGTACTTC; CDR3aa: CATSRGGGGQETQYF
v_gene: TRBV19; d_gene: NA; abundance: few; j_gene: TRBJ1-5; CDR3nt: TGTGCCAGTAGTATATCGGTCAGGGGCCCGTGGTGGCCCCAGCATTTT; CDR3aa: CASSISVRGPWWPQHF
v_gene: TRBV7-3; d_gene: NA; abundance: many; j_gene: TRBJ2-1; CDR3nt: TGTGCCAGCAGCTTATTTTCAACGGGCAGTTACAATGAGCAGTTCTTC; CDR3aa: CASSLFSTGSYNEQFF
v_gene: TRBV6-5; d_gene: TRBD1; abundance: NA; j_gene: TRBJ2-7; CDR3nt: TGTGCCAGCAGACGCCAACAGGGGTCCTCCTACGAGCAGTACTTC; CDR3aa: CASRRQQGSSYEQYF
v_gene: TRBV6-6; d_gene: TRBD1; abundance: many; j_gene: TRBJ2-7; CDR3nt: TGTGCCAGCAGACCGAGTACCGGGACAGGATTCTCCTACGAGCAGTACTTC; CDR3aa: CASRPSTGTGFSYEQYF
v_gene: TRBV6-6; d_gene: NA; abundance: many; j_gene: TRBJ2-4; CDR3nt: TGTGCCAGCAGTTACGGGCAGGGCCGAAAAAACATTCAGTACTTC; CDR3aa: CASSYGQGRKNIQYF
v_gene: TRBV24-1; d_gene: NA; abundance: many; j_gene: TRBJ2-1; CDR3nt: TGTGCCACCAGTGATTTCTCTCGGGGTGTCAATGAGCAGTTCTTC; CDR3aa: CATSDFSRGVNEQFF
v_gene: TRBV2; d_gene: TRBD1; abundance: many; j_gene: TRBJ1-2; CDR3nt: TGTGCCAGCAGCCCCCTACCCGACAGGGACTATGGCTACACCTTC; CDR3aa: CASSPLPDRDYGYTF
v_gene: TRBV15; d_gene: NA; abundance: many; j_gene: TRBJ2-4; CDR3nt: TGTGCCACCAGCATGACCACCGAATTCGTTCAGTACTTC; CDR3aa: CATSMTTEFVQYF
v_gene: TRBV7-2; d_gene: NA; abundance: many; j_gene: TRBJ2-3; CDR3nt: TGTGCCAGCAGCCAGAAGCCAGCGGGACAAGCCACAGATACGCAGTATTTT; CDR3aa: CASSQKPAGQATDTQYF
v_gene: TRBV12-3/TRBV12-4; d_gene: NA; abundance: many; j_gene: TRBJ2-7; CDR3nt: TGTGCCAGCAGTCCGACAACAGGGGAGCAGTACTTC; CDR3aa: CASSPTTGEQYF
v_gene: TRBV6-2/TRBV6-3; d_gene: NA; abundance: few; j_gene: TRBJ2-7; CDR3nt: TGTGCCAGCAGTTACCAGGGATACGACTACGAGCAGTACTTC; CDR3aa: CASSYQGYDYEQYF
v_gene: TRBV4-2; d_gene: NA; abundance: many; j_gene: TRBJ2-5; CDR3nt: TGTGCCAGCAGCCCCGAGGGGGGGAGGGAGACCCAGTACTTC; CDR3aa: CASSPEGGRETQYF
v_gene: TRBV29-1; d_gene: NA; abundance: NA; j_gene: TRBJ2-2; CDR3nt: TGCAGCGTTGGCACAGGCGGCTTTTCGAACACCGGGGAGCTGTTTTTT; CDR3aa: CSVGTGGFSNTGELFF
v_gene: TRBV6-6; d_gene: TRBD1; abundance: many; j_gene: TRBJ1-2; CDR3nt: TGTGCCAGCAGTCCATGGACAGGGGGGAACTATGGCTACACCTTC; CDR3aa: CASSPWTGGNYGYTF
v_gene: TRBV14; d_gene: NA; abundance: many; j_gene: TRBJ2-2; CDR3nt: TGTGCCAGCAGCCAAGTCCGAACCACCGGGGAGCTGTTTTTT; CDR3aa: CASSQVRTTGELFF
v_gene: TRBV5-1; d_gene: NA; abundance: many; j_gene: TRBJ2-7; CDR3nt: TGCGCCAGCAGTTCGGACTTGAGCTACGAGCAGTACTTC; CDR3aa: CASSSDLSYEQYF
v_gene: TRBV5-5; d_gene: TRBD1; abundance: NA; j_gene: TRBJ2-1; CDR3nt: TGTGCCAGCAGCTTGGAGGGACAGAACTACAATGAGCAGTTCTTC; CDR3aa: CASSLEGQNYNEQFF
v_gene: TRBV3-1; d_gene: NA; abundance: few; j_gene: TRBJ1-5; CDR3nt: TGTGCCAGCAGCCAAGGCGGACTTCGTGCCCAGCATTTT; CDR3aa: CASSQGGLRAQHF
v_gene: TRBV6-6; d_gene: TRBD2; abundance: NA; j_gene: TRBJ2-3; CDR3nt: TGTGCCAGCAGTTCCGGACTAGCGGGAAGGACAGATACGCAGTATTTT; CDR3aa: CASSSGLAGRTDTQYF
v_gene: TRBV9; d_gene: NA; abundance: NA; j_gene: TRBJ2-2; CDR3nt: TGTGCCAGCAGCACGTCTCGGAAAGCAAGGGTCGGGGAGCTGTTTTTT; CDR3aa: CASSTSRKARVGELFF
v_gene: TRBV5-4; d_gene: TRBD2; abundance: many; j_gene: TRBJ2-1; CDR3nt: TGTGCCAGCAGCGGCCACTCCTTAGCGGGGGGGAGTAATGAGCAGTTCTTC; CDR3aa: CASSGHSLAGGSNEQFF
v_gene: TRBV5-6; d_gene: NA; abundance: many; j_gene: TRBJ2-1; CDR3nt: TGTGCCAGCAGCCGATGGACGAAAAATGAGCAGTTCTTC; CDR3aa: CASSRWTKNEQFF
v_gene: TRBV4-1; d_gene: TRBD2; abundance: NA; j_gene: TRBJ2-7; CDR3nt: TGCGCCAGCAGCCAGGGTGGCGGTAGCGGGGGGTCGACCTACGAGCAGTACTTC; CDR3aa: CASSQGGGSGGSTYEQYF